This entry is about one TCR beta chain. This specimen comes from a study of radiation and T cells in renal cell carcinoma. Described time point: blood 4 weeks post-SBRT, at nephrectomy. Specified treatment: 15 Gy SBRT to primary tumor, nephrectomy 4 weeks later. The table came from immunoSEQ multiplex PCR; TCRdb's copy has only in-frame clones and leaves some out. The table has approximately 92,000 clones, just under 85% seen once. This TCR was recovered from a man aged 50 to 59 with renal cell carcinoma. Material: blood, obtained from a patient whose treatment included radiotherapy and nephrectomy.

The CDR3 reads CASSLGSGANVLTF. CDR3 DNA sequence: TGTGCCAGCAGTTTGGGGTCTGGGGCCAACGTCCTGACTTTC. This chain uses TRBV27 with TRBJ2-6; D is uncertain. Germline loops: CDR1 MNHEY, CDR2 SMNVEV (reference sequence). The V end was cut by 3 bases, the J end by 1 base, with 4 bases between. The CDR3 runs to 14 residues.